This T cell receptor beta chain was documented in a study of shared clonotypes between healthy human individuals. Using immunoSEQ multiplex PCR, the repertoire was profiled, and TCRdb retains in-frame clones only, with some absent. The sample lists around 1.9 million clones, about 94% occurring once. Turning to this clone: Other DNA sequences in the sample encode the same CDR3.

Germline CDR1 is MNHEY and CDR2 is SMNVEV (reference sequence). This CDR3 has 13 amino acids. The V gene lost 5 bases and the J gene lost 5 bases, with 10 bases spanning the gap. Naive CD8 cells comprised CD45RO-negative, CCR7-positively selected cells, excluding terminally differentiated effector memory CD45RA+ cells. The J gene is TRBJ2-1, the V gene TRBV27, with D perhaps being TRBD1 or TRBD2 (5 bases each). Sequences were obtained from naive CD8+ T cells from PBMCs. The sequence came from a man aged 18 to 29 in good health. Some clones in this sample may be carry-over from other donors' samples. CDR3 in DNA: TGTGCCAGCAGTCTAGGGACGGACAATGAGCAGTTCTTC. Amino acid sequence: CASSLGTDNEQFF.